The entry below gives a single T cell receptor (beta chain) sequence along with its context. This sample was included in a study of blood T cell repertoires in COVID-19. Study background: The origin of the acute and convalescent COVID-19 samples was the United States, Italy and Spain. PBMCs, B-cell-depleted T cells, or T cells were the source of the cDNA or gDNA that made up the material.

Libraries were prepared by immunoSEQ multiplex PCR; TCRdb keeps only in-frame clonotypes and omits some of them. The profile shows 450,000 to 500,000 clones, approximately 83% of them singletons. The CDR3 runs 15 residues. Trimming stripped 0 bases from V and 1 base from J, with 8 bases between. Germline CDR1 is SGHRS and CDR2 is YFSETQ. The source is a human donor in a cohort sampled during active COVID-19. The sample consisted of peripheral blood. The chain is built from TRBV5-1 and TRBJ2-1; possibly TRBD1 for D (6 bases). The CDR3 protein is CASSLEGESYNEQFF. CDR3 nucleotide sequence: TGCGCCAGCAGCTTGGAGGGGGAGTCCTACAATGAGCAGTTCTTC.